The present entry profiles one T cell receptor beta chain with its context. Deep was the level at which the assay was run. Measured with immunoSEQ multiplex PCR; TCRdb has only the in-frame clones, and not every one. The sample has fewer than 1.8 million clones; around 98.5% are singletons. This record comes from a study of shared clonotypes between healthy human individuals. Overall study: CD4 naive and CD4 memory each took three plates per donor, while CD8 naive took two and CD8 memory one.

V was cut by 6 bases and J by 2 bases, with 16 bases left in between. The CDR3 covers 15 residues. CDR1 is MNHEY and CDR2 is SVGAGI in the germline V gene. The sample comprised naive CD4+ T cells sorted from blood. Indicated subset: CD45RA+ positively selected. This clonotype was obtained from a man aged 25 to 40 in good health. V and J are TRBV6-5 and TRBJ1-1, with a tentative D call TRBD1 (6 bases). As DNA, the CDR3 is TGTGCCAGCAGGTCACAGGGCGGGGAAAACACTGAAGCTTTCTTT. Translating it yields CASRSQGGENTEAFF.